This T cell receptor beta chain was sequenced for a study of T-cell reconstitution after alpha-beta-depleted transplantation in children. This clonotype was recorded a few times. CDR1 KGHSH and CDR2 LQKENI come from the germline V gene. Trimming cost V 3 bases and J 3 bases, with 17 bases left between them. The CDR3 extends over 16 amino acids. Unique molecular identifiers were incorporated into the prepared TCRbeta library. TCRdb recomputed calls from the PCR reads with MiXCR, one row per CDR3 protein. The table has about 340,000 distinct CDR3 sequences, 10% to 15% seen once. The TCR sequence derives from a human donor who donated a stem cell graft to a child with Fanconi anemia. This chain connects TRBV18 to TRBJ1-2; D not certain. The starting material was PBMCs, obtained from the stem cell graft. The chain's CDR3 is CASSPRPVPDDYGYTF. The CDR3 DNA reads TGTGCCAGCTCACCGCGACCAGTGCCTGACGACTATGGCTACACCTTC.